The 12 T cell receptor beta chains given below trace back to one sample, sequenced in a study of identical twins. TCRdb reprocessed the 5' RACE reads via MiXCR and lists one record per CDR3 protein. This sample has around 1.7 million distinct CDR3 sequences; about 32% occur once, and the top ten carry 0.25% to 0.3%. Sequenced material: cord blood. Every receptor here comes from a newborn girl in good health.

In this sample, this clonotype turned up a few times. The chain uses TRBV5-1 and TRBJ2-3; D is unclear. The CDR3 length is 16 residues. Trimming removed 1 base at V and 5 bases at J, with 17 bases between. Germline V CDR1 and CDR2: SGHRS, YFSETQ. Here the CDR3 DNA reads TGCGCCAGCAGCTTGTTTATTAGGAACGCAGGAGATACGCAGTATTTT. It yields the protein CASSLFIRNAGDTQYF.

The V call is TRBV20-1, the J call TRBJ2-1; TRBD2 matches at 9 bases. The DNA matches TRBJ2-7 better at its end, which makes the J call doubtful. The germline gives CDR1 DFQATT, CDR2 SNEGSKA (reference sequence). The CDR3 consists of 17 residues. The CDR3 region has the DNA TGCAGTGCTAGAGGGAACGCGGGAGGGAGCTCCTACAATGAGCAGTACTTC. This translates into CSARGNAGGSSYNEQYF.

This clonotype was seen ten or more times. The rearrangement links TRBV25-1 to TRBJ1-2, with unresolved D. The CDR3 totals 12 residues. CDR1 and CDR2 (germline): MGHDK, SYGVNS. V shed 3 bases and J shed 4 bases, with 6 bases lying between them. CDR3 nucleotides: TGTGCCAGCAGTGAGGTGGCCTATGGCTACACCTTC. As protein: CASSEVAYGYTF.

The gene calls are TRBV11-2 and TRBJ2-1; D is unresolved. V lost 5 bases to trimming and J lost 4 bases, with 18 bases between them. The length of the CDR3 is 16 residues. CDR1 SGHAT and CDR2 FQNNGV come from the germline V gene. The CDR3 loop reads CASSPRASSYYNEQFF. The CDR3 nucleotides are TGTGCCAGCAGCCCCCGGGCCTCCTCCTATTACAATGAGCAGTTCTTC.

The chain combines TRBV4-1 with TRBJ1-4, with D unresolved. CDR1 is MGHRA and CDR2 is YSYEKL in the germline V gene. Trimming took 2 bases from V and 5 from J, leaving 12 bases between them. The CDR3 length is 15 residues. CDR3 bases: TGCGCCAGCAGCCAAACTCTAGCGGGAAATGAAAAACTGTTTTTT. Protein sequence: CASSQTLAGNEKLFF.

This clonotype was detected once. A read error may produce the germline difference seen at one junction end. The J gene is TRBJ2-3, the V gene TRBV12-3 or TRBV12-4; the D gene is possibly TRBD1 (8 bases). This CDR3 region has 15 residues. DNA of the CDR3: TGTGCCAGCAGTATACAGGGAGGGGGGACAGGTACGCAGTATTTT. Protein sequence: CASSIQGGGTGTQYF.

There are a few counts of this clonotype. The CDR3 loop is CAISGWQANSPLHF. The CDR3 bases are TGTGCCATCAGTGGGTGGCAGGCGAATTCACCCCTCCACTTT. This chain connects TRBV10-3 to TRBJ1-6; D call uncertain. The CDR3 extends over 14 amino acids. The germline gives CDR1 ENHRY, CDR2 SYGVKD. The V end was cut by 4 bases, the J end by 7 bases, with 11 bases between.

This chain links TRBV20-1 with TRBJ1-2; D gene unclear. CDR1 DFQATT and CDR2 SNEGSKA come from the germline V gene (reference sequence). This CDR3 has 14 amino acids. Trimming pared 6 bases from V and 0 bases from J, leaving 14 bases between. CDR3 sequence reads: CSARKGTTNYGYTF. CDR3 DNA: TGCAGTGCGCGGAAGGGCACAACTAACTATGGCTACACCTTC.

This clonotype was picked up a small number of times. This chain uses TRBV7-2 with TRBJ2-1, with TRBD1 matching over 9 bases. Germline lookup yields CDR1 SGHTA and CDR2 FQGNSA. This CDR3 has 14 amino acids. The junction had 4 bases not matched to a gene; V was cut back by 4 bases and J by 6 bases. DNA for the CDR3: TGTGCCAGCAGCTCCGGGACAGGGAGCAATGAGCAGTTCTTC. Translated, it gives CASSSGTGSNEQFF.

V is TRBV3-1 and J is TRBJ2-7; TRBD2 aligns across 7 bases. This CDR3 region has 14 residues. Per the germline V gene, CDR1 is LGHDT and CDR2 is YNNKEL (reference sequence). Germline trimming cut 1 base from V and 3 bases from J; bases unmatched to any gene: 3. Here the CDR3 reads CASSQGAGFYEQYF. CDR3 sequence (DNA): TGTGCCAGCAGCCAAGGAGCGGGATTCTACGAGCAGTACTTC.

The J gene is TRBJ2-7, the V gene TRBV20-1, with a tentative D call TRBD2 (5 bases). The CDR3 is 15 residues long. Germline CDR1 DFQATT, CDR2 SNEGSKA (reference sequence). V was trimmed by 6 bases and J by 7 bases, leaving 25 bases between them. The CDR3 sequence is CSARTPESSYNEQYF. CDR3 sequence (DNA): TGCAGTGCCAGGACTCCTGAGAGCTCCTACAATGAGCAGTACTTC.

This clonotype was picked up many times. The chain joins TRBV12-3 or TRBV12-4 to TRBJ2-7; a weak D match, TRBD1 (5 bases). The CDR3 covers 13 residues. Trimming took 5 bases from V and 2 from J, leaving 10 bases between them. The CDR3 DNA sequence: TGTGCCAGCAGTCCGGACACTACCTACGAGCAGTACTTC. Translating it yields CASSPDTTYEQYF.